The present T cell receptor beta chain was sequenced within a study of CXCR3-negative and CXCR3-positive naive CD8 T cells. Study observations and caveats: Hydrophobicity was higher for TRB CDR3s found in CXCR3-positive naive cells than in CXCR3-negative naive cells.

A word on this clonotype: Its matching antigen is unknown.

The CDR3 length is 17 residues. TRB cDNA was prepared as libraries by UMI-labeled 5' RACE. TCRdb reprocessed the 5' RACE reads and stores each CDR3 protein as one record, lacking DNA. The sample holds 50,000 to 60,000 distinct CDR3 sequences. This receptor was obtained from a human donor in good health. Some clones in this sample may be carry-over from other donors' samples. Sequenced sample: naive CXCR3+ CD8+ T cells from blood. Subset in this sample: CD45RO-CCR7+CD27+CD95- naive CD8+ T cells expressing CXCR3 (TNR3+). The chain couples TRBV21-1 to TRBJ2-7; TCRdb calls TRBD1, which cannot be checked without DNA. TRBV21-1 is a known pseudogene. The CDR3: CASSKGGAGVNSYEQYF.